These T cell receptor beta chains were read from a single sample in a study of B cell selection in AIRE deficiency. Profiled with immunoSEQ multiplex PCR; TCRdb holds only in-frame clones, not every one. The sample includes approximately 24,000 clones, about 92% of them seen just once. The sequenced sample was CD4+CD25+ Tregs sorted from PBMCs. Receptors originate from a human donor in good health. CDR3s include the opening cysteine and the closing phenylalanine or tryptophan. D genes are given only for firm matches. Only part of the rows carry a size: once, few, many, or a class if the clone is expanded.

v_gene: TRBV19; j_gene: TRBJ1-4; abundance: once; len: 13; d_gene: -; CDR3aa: CASREILWGKLFF; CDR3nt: TGTGCCAGTAGGGAAATCTTGTGGGGAAAACTGTTTTTT
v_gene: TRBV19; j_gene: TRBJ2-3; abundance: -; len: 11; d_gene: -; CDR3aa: CASRLADTQYF; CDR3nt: TGTGCCAGCCGATTAGCGGATACGCAGTATTTT
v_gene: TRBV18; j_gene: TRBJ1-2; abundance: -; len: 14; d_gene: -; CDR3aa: CASSPLGGNYGYTF; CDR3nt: TGTGCCAGCTCACCGTTAGGGGGGAACTATGGCTACACCTTC
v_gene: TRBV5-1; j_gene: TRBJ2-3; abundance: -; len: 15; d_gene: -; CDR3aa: CASSLNPGRTDTQYF; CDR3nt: TGCGCCAGCAGCTTGAACCCCGGGCGCACAGATACGCAGTATTTT
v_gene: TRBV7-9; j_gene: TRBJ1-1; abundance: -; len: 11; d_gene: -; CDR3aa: CASSMNTEAFF; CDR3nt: TGTGCCAGCAGCATGAACACTGAAGCTTTCTTT
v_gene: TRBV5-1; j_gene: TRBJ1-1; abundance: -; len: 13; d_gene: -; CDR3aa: CASSLVGRTEAFF; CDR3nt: TGCGCCAGCAGCTTGGTAGGACGGACTGAAGCTTTCTTT
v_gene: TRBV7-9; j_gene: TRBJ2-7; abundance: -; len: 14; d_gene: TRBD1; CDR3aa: CASSVWDRVNEQYF; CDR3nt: TGTGCCAGCAGCGTATGGGACAGGGTGAACGAGCAGTACTTC
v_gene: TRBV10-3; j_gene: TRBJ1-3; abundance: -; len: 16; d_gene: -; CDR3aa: CAISALGRVSGNTIYF; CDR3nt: TGTGCCATCAGTGCCCTCGGACGGGTCTCTGGAAACACCATATATTTT
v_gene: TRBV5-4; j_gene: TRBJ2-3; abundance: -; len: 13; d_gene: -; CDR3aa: CAIASPSTDTQYF; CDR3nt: TGTGCCATTGCCTCTCCGAGCACAGATACGCAGTATTTT
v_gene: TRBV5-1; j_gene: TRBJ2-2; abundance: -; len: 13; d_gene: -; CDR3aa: CASIRGEGGELFF; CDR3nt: TGCGCCAGCATAAGAGGGGAAGGCGGGGAGCTGTTTTTT
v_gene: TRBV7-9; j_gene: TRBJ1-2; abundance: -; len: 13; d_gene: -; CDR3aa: CASSSNLHYGYTF; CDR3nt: TGTGCCAGCAGCTCCAACTTGCACTATGGCTACACCTTC
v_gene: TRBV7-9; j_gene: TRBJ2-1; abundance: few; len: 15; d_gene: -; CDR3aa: CASSLGAGRINEQFF; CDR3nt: TGTGCCAGCAGCTTAGGTGCGGGGCGGATCAATGAGCAGTTCTTC
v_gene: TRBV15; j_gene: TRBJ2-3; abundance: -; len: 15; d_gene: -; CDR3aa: CATSLGSQGLDTQYF; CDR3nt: TGTGCCACCAGCTTGGGCTCACAGGGCCTAGATACGCAGTATTTT
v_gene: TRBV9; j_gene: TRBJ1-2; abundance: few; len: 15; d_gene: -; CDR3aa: CASSTGQTRDYGYTF; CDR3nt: TGTGCCAGCAGCACTGGACAGACCAGGGACTATGGCTACACCTTC
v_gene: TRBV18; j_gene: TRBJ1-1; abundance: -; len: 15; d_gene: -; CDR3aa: CASSPPGQRNTEAFF; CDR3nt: TGTGCCAGCTCACCACCGGGGCAGAGAAACACTGAGGCTTTCTTT
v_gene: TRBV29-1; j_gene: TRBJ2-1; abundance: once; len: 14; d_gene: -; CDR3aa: CSVDRGLTYNEQFF; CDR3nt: TGCAGCGTTGATCGAGGGTTAACCTACAATGAGCAGTTCTTC
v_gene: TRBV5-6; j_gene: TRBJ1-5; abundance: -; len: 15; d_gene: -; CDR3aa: CASSSGISEYQPQHF; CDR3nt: TGTGCCAGCAGCTCAGGGATTTCCGAGTATCAGCCCCAGCATTTT
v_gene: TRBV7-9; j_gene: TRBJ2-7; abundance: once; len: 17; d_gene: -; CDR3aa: CASSSGPPAGTAYEQYF; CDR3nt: TGTGCCAGCAGCTCCGGCCCCCCAGCGGGCACTGCCTACGAGCAGTACTTC
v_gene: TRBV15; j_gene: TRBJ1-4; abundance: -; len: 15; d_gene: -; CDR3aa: CATSTDGRTNEKLFF; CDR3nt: TGTGCCACCAGCACGGACGGAAGAACCAATGAAAAACTGTTTTTT
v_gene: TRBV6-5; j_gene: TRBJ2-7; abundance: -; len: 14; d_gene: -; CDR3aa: CASSPGWGAGEQYF; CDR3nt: TGTGCCAGCAGCCCCGGTTGGGGGGCGGGGGAGCAGTACTTC
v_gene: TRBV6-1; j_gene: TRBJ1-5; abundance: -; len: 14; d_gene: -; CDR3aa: CASSLQDIDSAQHF; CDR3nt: TGTGCCAGCAGTCTACAGGACATAGATAGTGCCCAGCATTTT
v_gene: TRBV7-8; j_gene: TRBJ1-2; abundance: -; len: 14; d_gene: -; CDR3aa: CASSPPTVRYGYTF; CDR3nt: TGTGCCAGCAGCCCGCCAACAGTTCGCTATGGCTACACCTTC
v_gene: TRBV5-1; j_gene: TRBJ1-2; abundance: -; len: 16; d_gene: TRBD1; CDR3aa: CASSTPPGTENYGYTF; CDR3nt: TGCGCCAGCAGCACGCCACCCGGGACAGAGAACTATGGCTACACCTTC
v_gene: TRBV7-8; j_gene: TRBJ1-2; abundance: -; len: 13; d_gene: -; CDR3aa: CASSLESEDGYTF; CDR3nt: TGTGCCAGCAGCTTAGAGTCGGAAGATGGCTACACCTTC
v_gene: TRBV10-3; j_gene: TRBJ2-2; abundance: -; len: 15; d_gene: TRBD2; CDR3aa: CAISEPGGGSGELFF; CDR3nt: TGTGCCATCAGTGAGCCGGGCGGGGGGTCCGGGGAGCTGTTTTTT
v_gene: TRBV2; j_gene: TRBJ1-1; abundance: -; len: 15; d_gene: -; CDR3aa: CASRLGDTRGTEAFF; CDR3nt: TGTGCCAGCAGACTGGGAGACACCCGAGGGACTGAAGCTTTCTTT
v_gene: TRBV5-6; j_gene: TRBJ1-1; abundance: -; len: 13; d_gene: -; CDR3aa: CASSLPQGREAFF; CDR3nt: TGTGCCAGCAGCTTGCCCCAGGGTCGTGAAGCTTTCTTT
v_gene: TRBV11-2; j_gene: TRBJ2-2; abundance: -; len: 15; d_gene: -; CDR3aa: CASSPGVRGTGELFF; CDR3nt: TGTGCCAGCAGCCCGGGCGTTCGGGGAACCGGGGAGCTGTTTTTT
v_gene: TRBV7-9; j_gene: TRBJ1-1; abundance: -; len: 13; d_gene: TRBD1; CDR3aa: CASTSDRASEAFF; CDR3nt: TGTGCCAGCACCTCAGACAGGGCGTCTGAAGCTTTCTTT
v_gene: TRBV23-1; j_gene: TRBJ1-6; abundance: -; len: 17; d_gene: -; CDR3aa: CASSQSSDEGINSPLHF; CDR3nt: TGCGCCAGCAGTCAATCAAGCGACGAAGGGATTAATTCACCCCTCCACTTT
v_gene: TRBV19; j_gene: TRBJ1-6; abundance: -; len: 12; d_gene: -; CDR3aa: CASTGGYSPLHF; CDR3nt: TGTGCCAGTACAGGCGGCTATTCACCCCTCCACTTT
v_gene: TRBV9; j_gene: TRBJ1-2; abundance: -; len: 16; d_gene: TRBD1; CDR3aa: CASSNRDRVPNYGYTF; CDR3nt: TGTGCCAGCAGCAACCGGGACAGGGTCCCTAACTATGGCTACACCTTC
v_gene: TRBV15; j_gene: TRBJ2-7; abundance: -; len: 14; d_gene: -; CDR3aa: CATSREEGVGEQYF; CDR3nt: TGTGCCACCAGCAGAGAGGAGGGGGTAGGCGAGCAGTACTTC
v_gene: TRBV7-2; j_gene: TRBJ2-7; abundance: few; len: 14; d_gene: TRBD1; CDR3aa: CASSLTGALDEQYF; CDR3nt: TGTGCCAGCAGCTTGACAGGGGCCCTTGACGAGCAGTACTTC
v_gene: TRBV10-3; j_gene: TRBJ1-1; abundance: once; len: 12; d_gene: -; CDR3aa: CAISVGGQEAFF; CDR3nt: TGTGCCATCAGTGTTGGAGGTCAGGAAGCTTTCTTT
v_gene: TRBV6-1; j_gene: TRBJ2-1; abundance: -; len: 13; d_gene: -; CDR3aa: CASSEDRMNEQFF; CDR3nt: TGTGCCAGCAGTGAAGATCGGATGAATGAGCAGTTCTTC
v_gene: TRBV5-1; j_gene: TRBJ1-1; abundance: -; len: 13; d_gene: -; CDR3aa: CASSQTGNTEAFF; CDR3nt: TGCGCCAGCAGTCAAACAGGGAACACTGAAGCTTTCTTT
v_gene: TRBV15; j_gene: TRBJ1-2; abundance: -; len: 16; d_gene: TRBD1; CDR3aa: CATSRDRGRGNYGYTF; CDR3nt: TGTGCCACCAGCAGAGATCGTGGCAGGGGGAACTATGGCTACACCTTC
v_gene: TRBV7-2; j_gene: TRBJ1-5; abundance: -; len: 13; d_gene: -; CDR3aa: CASSPGPYQPQHF; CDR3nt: TGTGCCAGCAGCCCGGGGCCTTATCAGCCCCAGCATTTT
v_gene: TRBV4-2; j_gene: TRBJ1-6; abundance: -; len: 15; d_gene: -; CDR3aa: CASSLWDVKNSPLHF; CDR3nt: TGTGCCAGCAGCCTTTGGGACGTCAAGAATTCACCCCTCCACTTT
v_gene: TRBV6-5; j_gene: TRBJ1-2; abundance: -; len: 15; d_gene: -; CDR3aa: CASSYSRGGRYGYTF; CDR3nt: TGTGCCAGCAGTTACTCGCGAGGGGGTCGCTATGGCTACACCTTC
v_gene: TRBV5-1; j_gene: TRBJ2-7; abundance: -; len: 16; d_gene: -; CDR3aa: CASSALPGSSSYEQYF; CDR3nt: TGCGCCAGCTCCGCCCTCCCAGGGTCATCCTCCTACGAGCAGTACTTC
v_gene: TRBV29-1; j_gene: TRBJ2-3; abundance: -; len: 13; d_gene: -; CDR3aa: CSVGGANGATQYF; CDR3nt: TGCAGCGTTGGGGGGGCGAACGGGGCTACGCAGTATTTT
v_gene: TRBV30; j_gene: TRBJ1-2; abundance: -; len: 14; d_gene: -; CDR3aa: CAWGDPTINYGYTF; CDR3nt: TGTGCCTGGGGTGACCCTACCATTAACTATGGCTACACCTTC
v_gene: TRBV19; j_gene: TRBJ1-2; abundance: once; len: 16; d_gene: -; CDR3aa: CASSIELGHLDYGYTF; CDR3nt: TGTGCCAGTAGTATAGAGTTGGGGCACTTGGATTATGGCTACACCTTC
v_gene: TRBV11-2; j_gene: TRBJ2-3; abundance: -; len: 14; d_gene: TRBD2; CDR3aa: CASRPGTSMDTQYF; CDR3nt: TGTGCCAGCAGACCCGGGACTAGCATGGATACGCAGTATTTT
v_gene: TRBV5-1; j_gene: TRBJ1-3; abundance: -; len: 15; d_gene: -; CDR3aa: CASSLAAGKGNTIYF; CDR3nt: TGCGCCAGCAGCTTGGCGGCAGGGAAGGGAAACACCATATATTTT
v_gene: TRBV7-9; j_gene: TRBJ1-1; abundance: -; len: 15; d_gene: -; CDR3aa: CASSLGGGQRTEAFF; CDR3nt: TGTGCCAGCAGCTTAGGTGGGGGGCAACGGACTGAAGCTTTCTTT
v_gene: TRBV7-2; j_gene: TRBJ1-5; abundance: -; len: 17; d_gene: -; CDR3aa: CASSLGGRVTSYQPQHF; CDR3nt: TGTGCCAGCAGCTTAGGAGGACGGGTCACCAGCTATCAGCCCCAGCATTTT